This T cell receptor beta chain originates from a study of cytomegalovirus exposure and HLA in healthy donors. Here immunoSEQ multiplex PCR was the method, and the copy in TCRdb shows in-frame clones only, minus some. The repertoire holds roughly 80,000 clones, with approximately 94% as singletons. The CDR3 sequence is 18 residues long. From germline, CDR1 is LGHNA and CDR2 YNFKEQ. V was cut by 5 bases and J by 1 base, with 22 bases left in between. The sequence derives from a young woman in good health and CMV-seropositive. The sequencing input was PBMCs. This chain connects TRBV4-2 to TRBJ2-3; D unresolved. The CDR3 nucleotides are TGTGCCAGCAGCTTAGAGTTTGCCCCCTACCTTGGCACAGATACGCAGTATTTT. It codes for CASSLEFAPYLGTDTQYF.